One and the same sample provided the 4 T cell receptor beta chains below, sequenced in a study of CD8 T cells in Susac syndrome. Reverse transcription of about 0.45 to 1 ug RNA used random hexamers. TCRdb independently ran MiXCR on the immunoSEQ multiplex PCR reads; one entry per CDR3 protein. The sample comprises 160,000 or so distinct CDR3 sequences, 90% to 95% of which are singletons, and over 0.2% rests with the top ten. Sequencing was carried out using CD8+ T cells from PBMCs. The receptors come from a human donor with multiple sclerosis.

The chain recombines TRBV4-1 with TRBJ1-1; perhaps TRBD1 as D (5 bases). The CDR3 runs to 19 residues. Trimming removed 4 bases from V and 3 bases from J, with 27 bases in between. Germline CDR1 reads MGHRA; CDR2 reads YSYEKL. For the CDR3, the DNA is TGCGCCAGCAGCCTCCAGGGAGGGATAAATCCCGCGGTGGACACTGAAGCTTTCTTT. Amino acids: CASSLQGGINPAVDTEAFF.

This clonotype came up once. The rearrangement uses TRBV6-5 and TRBJ2-3; 9 nucleotides line up with TRBD2. Germline trimming cut 0 bases from V and 1 base from J; bases unmatched to any gene: 2. This CDR3 region has 16 residues. The V gene's germline CDR1 is MNHEY and CDR2 SVGAGI. The CDR3 nucleotides are TGTGCCAGCAGTTACTCGAGCGGGGGGCGCACAGATACGCAGTATTTT. This gives the protein CASSYSSGGRTDTQYF.

This clonotype appeared once. The V call is TRBV27, the J call TRBJ1-2; 7 bases are a match to TRBD1. V was clipped by 6 bases and J by 8 bases; unmatched bases: 9. The CDR3 extends over 13 amino acids. Germline V gene sequence: CDR1 MNHEY, CDR2 SMNVEV (reference sequence). The CDR3 nucleotides are TGTGCCAGCAGCCCGACAGGGACTCGGGGCTACACCTTC. Residues: CASSPTGTRGYTF.

The chain has TRBV30 and TRBJ1-2, with a weak D call TRBD1 (5 bases). CDR1 GTSNPN and CDR2 SVGIG come from the germline V gene (reference sequence). The CDR3 is 10 amino acids. Trimming shortened V by 7 bases and J by 4 bases, and 7 bases separated the two germline ends. CDR3 coding DNA: TGTGCCTCGGGGGTCTATGGCTACACCTTC. Protein: CASGVYGYTF. Filled out from reference TRBV30 and TRBJ1-2, the complete variable domain reads SQTIHQWPATLVQPVGSPLSLECTVEGTSNPNLYWYRQAAGRGLQLLFYSVGIGQISSEVPQNLSASRPQDRQFILSSKKLLLSDSGFYLCASGVYGYTFGSGTRLTVV.